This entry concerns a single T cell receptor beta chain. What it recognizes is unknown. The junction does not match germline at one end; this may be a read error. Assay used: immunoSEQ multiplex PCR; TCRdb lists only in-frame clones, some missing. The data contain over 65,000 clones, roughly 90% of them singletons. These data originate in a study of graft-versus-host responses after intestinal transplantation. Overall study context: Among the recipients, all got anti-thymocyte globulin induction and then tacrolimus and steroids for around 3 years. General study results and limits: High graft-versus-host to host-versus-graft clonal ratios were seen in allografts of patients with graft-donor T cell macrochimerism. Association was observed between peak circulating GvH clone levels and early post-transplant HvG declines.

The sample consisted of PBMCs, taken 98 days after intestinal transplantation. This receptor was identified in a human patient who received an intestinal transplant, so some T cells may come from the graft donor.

CDR3 sequence reads: CASSFWPGLQETQYF. DNA for the CDR3: TGTGCTAGCAGCTTTTGGCCGGGACTCCAAGAGACCCAGTACTTC. This rearrangement joins TRBV7-7 to TRBJ2-5; tentative D call: TRBD2 (6 bases). This CDR3 is built from 15 residues. In germline, CDR1 is SSHAT, CDR2 FNYEAQ (reference sequence). Looking up the rest from reference TRBV7-7 and TRBJ2-5 gives the full variable domain: GAGVSQSPRYKVTKRGQDVTLRCDPISSHATLYWYQQALGQGPEFLTYFNYEAQPDKSGLPSDRFSAERPEGSISTLTIQRTEQRDSAMYRCASSFWPGLQETQYFGPGTRLLVL.